Below, 15 T cell receptor beta chains from the same sample are listed, as sequenced in a study of OX40 agonist ivuxolimab in advanced cancers. The repertoire was sequenced with immunoSEQ multiplex PCR; TCRdb's copy has only in-frame clones and lacks some. The repertoire holds more than 95,000 clones, with over 85% as singletons. Sequences were derived from CD4+ or CD8+ T cells sorted from blood, sampled in a trial of the OX40 agonist ivuxolimab. The receptor set was obtained from an adult with an advanced solid tumor such as melanoma, head and neck, liver or kidney cancer.

This CDR3 reads CASSERTGEPQHF. The DNA of the CDR3 is TGTGCCAGCAGTGAAAGGACAGGGGAGCCCCAGCATTTT. This sequence joins TRBV6-1 and TRBJ1-5, with 9 bases matching TRBD1. Trimming cost V 2 bases and J 8 bases; bases outside gene matches: 1. Germline V lookup: CDR1 MNHNS, CDR2 SASEGT. There are 13 residues in the CDR3.

This rearrangement joins TRBV7-9 to TRBJ1-6, with D perhaps matching TRBD1 (5 bases). This CDR3 is built from 15 residues. V lost 5 bases to trimming and J lost 13 bases, with 21 bases between them. Per germline, CDR1 SEHNR and CDR2 FQNEAQ (reference sequence). In DNA form, the CDR3 reads TGTGCCAGCAGCGTCGGGACTTTTCTCGGGGCGCCCCTCCACTTT. Translated, it gives CASSVGTFLGAPLHF.

J is TRBJ2-3 and V is TRBV5-1, with unresolved D. CDR3 length: 13 amino acids. Trimming pared 1 base from V and 1 base from J, leaving 4 bases between. Germline-derived CDR1 and CDR2 are SGHRS and YFSETQ. The CDR3 bases are TGCGCCAGCAGCTTGACCCGCACAGATACGCAGTATTTT. It codes for CASSLTRTDTQYF.

The rearrangement joins TRBV21-1 to TRBJ2-7; the table names TRBD2, a call not compared with the DNA. TRBV21-1 is listed as a pseudogene. The CDR3 totals 16 residues. DNA for the CDR3: TGTGCCAGCAGCAAAGTCGACGAATCGGGATTCTACGAGCAGTACTTC. Protein: CASSKVDESGFYEQYF.

This chain uses TRBV18 with TRBJ2-7, with 7 bases identical to TRBD1. The V segment lost 2 bases and the J segment 0 bases; nucleotides outside the gene matches: 7. CDR1 is KGHSH and CDR2 is LQKENI in the germline V gene. The CDR3 has 16 residues. The CDR3 is CASSPEGQHTSYEQYF. For the CDR3, the DNA is TGTGCCAGCTCACCAGAGGGACAGCACACCTCCTACGAGCAGTACTTC.

This clone was seen only once. The chain is built from TRBV5-1 and TRBJ2-7, with D tentatively TRBD2 (6 bases). The germline V gene has CDR1 SGHRS and CDR2 YFSETQ. V lost 3 bases, J lost 6 bases, and 13 bases lay in between. This CDR3 spans 13 amino acids. Here the CDR3 reads CASSSIVGGEQYF. The CDR3 DNA is TGCGCCAGCAGCTCAATCGTGGGGGGCGAGCAGTACTTC.

CDR3 nucleotides: TGTGCCAGTACACTCGGGACAGGGGATCCGGAGACCCAGTACTTC. It translates to CASTLGTGDPETQYF. The V and J genes are TRBV19 and TRBJ2-5, with TRBD1 matching over 10 bases. This CDR3 has 15 residues. J gave up 5 bases and V 7 bases, and 10 bases lay outside the gene matches. Germline CDR1 reads LNHDA; CDR2 reads SQIVND (reference sequence).

The J gene is TRBJ2-1, the V gene TRBV10-3; D may be TRBD1 or TRBD2 (7 bases each). Trimming took off 4 bases at V and 4 bases at J, with 17 bases between the two ends. Germline-derived CDR1 and CDR2 are ENHRY and SYGVKD. CDR3 length: 16 residues. The CDR3 loop is CAISAMPQGGYNEQFF. CDR3 DNA sequence: TGTGCCATCAGTGCCATGCCCCAGGGGGGGTACAATGAGCAGTTCTTC.

This chain uses TRBV6-1 with TRBJ2-2, with a possible D match to TRBD1 (5 bases). V was trimmed by 6 bases and J by 7 bases, leaving 9 bases between them. The germline gives CDR1 MNHNS, CDR2 SASEGT. The CDR3 has 12 amino acids. CDR3 sequence: CASSFRVGELFF. The CDR3 nucleotides read TGTGCCAGCAGCTTCAGGGTCGGGGAGCTGTTTTTT.

This rearrangement joins TRBV7-2 to TRBJ1-3, with 9 bases lining up with TRBD1. The germline gives CDR1 SGHTA, CDR2 FQGNSA. There are 16 residues in the CDR3. Trimming cost V 1 base and J 6 bases; bases outside gene matches: 7. CDR3 bases: TGTGCCAGCAGCTTAGAGGGGACAGGGAAGGCAAACACCATATATTTT. Residues: CASSLEGTGKANTIYF.

V is TRBV4-1 and J is TRBJ1-3; perhaps TRBD1 as D (5 bases). With 1 base removed from V and 7 bases from J, the gap between germline ends came to 11 bases. Germline V gene sequence: CDR1 MGHRA, CDR2 YSYEKL. This CDR3 has 14 amino acids. The CDR3 bases are TGCGCCAGCAGCCAAGGATGGGGGGAGAACACCATATATTTT. Translating gives CASSQGWGENTIYF.

The V call is TRBV29-1, the J call TRBJ2-7; D is perhaps TRBD1 (6 bases). V dropped 5 bases and J dropped 6 bases, with 11 bases sitting between them. This CDR3 comprises 11 residues. The germline V gene has CDR1 SQVTM and CDR2 ANQGSEA. Written as DNA, the CDR3 is TGCAGCGTTAAAACAGGGCCCGAGCAGTACTTC. Translating it yields CSVKTGPEQYF.

This chain joins TRBV27 and TRBJ2-7, with 10 bases aligning to TRBD2. The CDR3 spans 14 residues. The trim removed 6 bases at V and 2 bases at J, leaving 4 bases unmatched. The germline gives CDR1 MNHEY, CDR2 SMNVEV (reference sequence). CDR3 sequence: CASSRAGGTYEQYF. CDR3 nucleotide sequence: TGTGCCAGCAGCCGAGCGGGGGGGACCTACGAGCAGTACTTC.

This sequence joins TRBV7-6 and TRBJ1-3; tentative D call: TRBD1 (5 bases). This CDR3 contains 18 residues. Germline CDR1 is SGHVS and CDR2 is FNYEAQ. Trimming stripped 1 base from V and 2 bases from J, with 18 bases between. This CDR3 reads CASSLEAPGRVAGNTIYF. CDR3 DNA sequence: TGTGCCAGCAGCTTAGAAGCCCCAGGCAGGGTCGCTGGAAACACCATATATTTT.

The CDR3 reads CASSPAASSDTQYF. CDR3 DNA: TGTGCCAGCTCACCAGCCGCCTCGTCAGATACGCAGTATTTT. This sequence joins TRBV18 and TRBJ2-3, with unresolved D. Trimming removed 2 bases at V and 4 bases at J, with 10 bases between. CDR1 KGHSH and CDR2 LQKENI come from the germline V gene. CDR3 length: 14 amino acids.